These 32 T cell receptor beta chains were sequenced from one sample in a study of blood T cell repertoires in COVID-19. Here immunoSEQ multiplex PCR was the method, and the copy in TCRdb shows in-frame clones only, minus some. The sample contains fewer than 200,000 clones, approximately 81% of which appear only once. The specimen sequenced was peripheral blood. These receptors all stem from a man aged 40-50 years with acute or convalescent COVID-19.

The CDR3 DNA reads as TGTGCCAGCAGCCAAGATATCCGGGGATTAGCCGGAAACACCATATATTTT. This encodes CASSQDIRGLAGNTIYF. V usage is TRBV3-1 (or the pseudogene TRBV3-2) and J usage is TRBJ1-3; D not certain. CDR1 and CDR2 from the germline V gene are LGHDT and YNNKEL (reference sequence). V gave up 0 bases and J gave up 4 bases, with 16 bases separating them. The CDR3 is 17 residues long.

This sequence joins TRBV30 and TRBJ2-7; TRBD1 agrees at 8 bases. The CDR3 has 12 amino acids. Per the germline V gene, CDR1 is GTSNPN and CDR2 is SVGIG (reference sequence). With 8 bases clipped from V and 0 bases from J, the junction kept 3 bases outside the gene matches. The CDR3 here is CAQDRDSYEQYF. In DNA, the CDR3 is TGTGCCCAGGACAGGGACTCCTACGAGCAGTACTTC.

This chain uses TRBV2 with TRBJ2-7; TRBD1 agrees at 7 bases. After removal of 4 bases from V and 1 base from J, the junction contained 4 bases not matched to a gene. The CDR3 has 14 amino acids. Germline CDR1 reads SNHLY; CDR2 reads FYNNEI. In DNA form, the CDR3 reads TGTGCCAGCAGTGTGGGACAGATTTCCTACGAGCAGTACTTC. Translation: CASSVGQISYEQYF.

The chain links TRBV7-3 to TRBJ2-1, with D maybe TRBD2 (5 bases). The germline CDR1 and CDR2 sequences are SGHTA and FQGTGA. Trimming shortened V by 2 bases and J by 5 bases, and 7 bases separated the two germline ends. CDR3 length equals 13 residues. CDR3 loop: CASSLPGNNEQFF. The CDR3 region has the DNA TGTGCCAGCAGCTTACCCGGGAACAATGAGCAGTTCTTC.

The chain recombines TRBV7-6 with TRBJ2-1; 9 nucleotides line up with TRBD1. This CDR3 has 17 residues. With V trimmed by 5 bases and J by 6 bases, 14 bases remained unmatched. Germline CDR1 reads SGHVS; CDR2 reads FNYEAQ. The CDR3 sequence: CASSTPVGQGRFNEQFF. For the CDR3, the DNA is TGTGCCAGCAGCACCCCTGTGGGACAGGGTCGGTTCAATGAGCAGTTCTTC.

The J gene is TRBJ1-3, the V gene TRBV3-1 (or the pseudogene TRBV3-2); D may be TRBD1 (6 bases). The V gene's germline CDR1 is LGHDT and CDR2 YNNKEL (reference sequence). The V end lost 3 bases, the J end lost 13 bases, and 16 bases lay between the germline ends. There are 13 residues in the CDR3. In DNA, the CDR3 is TGTGCCAGCAGCCACCACTCGGGGGGGCTTATATATTTT. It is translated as CASSHHSGGLIYF.

CDR3 coding DNA: TGTGCCAGCAGCTTCGCGGGACAGTACACAGATACGCAGTATTTT. As protein: CASSFAGQYTDTQYF. The rearrangement joins TRBV5-8 to TRBJ2-3, with a possible D match to TRBD1 (7 bases). V was clipped by 2 bases and J by 2 bases, with 12 bases between them. Germline assignment: CDR1 SGHTS and CDR2 YDEGEE. The CDR3 is made up of 15 amino acids.

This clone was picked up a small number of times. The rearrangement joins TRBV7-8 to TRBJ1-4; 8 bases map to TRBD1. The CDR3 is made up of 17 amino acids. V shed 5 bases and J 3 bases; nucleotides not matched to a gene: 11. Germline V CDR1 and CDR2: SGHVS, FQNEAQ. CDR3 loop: CASSTQGAGVPNEKLFF. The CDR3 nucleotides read TGTGCCAGCAGCACCCAGGGGGCAGGAGTCCCTAATGAAAAACTGTTTTTT.

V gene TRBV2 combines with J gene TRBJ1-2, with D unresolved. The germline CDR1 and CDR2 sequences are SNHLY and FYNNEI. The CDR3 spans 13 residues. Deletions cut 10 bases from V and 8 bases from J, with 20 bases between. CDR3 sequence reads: CATGLAPAQGYTF. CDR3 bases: TGTGCCACGGGATTGGCCCCAGCGCAGGGCTACACCTTC. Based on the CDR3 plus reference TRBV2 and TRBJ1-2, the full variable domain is EPEVTQTPSHQVTQMGQEVILRCVPISNHLYFYWYRQILGQKVEFLVSFYNNEISEKSEIFDDQFSVERPDGSNFTLKIRSTKLEDSAMYFCATGLAPAQGYTFGSGTRLTVV.

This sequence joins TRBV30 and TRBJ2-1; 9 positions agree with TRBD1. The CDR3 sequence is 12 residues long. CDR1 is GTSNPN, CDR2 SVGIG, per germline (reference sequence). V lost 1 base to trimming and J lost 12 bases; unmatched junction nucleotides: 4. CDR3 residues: CAWSATGGGQFF. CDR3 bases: TGTGCCTGGAGTGCAACAGGGGGCGGGCAGTTCTTC.

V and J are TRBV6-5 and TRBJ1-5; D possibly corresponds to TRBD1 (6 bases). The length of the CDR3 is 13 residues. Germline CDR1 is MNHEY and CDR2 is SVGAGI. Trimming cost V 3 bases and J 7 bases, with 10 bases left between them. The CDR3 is CASSYNQGQPQHF. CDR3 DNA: TGTGCCAGCAGTTATAATCAGGGGCAGCCCCAGCATTTT.

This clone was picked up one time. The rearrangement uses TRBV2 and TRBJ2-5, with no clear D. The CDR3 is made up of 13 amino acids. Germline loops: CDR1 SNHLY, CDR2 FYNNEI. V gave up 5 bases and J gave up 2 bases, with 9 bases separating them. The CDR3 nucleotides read TGTGCCAGCAGTCCACAGATACAAGAGACCCAGTACTTC. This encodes CASSPQIQETQYF.

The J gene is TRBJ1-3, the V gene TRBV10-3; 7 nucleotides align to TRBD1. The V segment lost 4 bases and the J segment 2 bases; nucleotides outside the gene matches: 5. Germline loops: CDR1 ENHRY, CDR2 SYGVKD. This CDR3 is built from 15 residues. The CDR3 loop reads CAISGRGKTGNTIYF. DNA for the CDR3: TGTGCCATCAGTGGCAGGGGGAAGACTGGAAACACCATATATTTT.

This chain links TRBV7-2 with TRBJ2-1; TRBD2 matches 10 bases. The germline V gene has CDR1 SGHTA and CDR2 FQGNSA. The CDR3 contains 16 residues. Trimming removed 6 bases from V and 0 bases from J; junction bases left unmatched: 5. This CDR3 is CASSPSGGSSYNEQFF. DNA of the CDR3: TGTGCCAGCAGTCCTAGCGGGGGTAGCTCCTACAATGAGCAGTTCTTC.

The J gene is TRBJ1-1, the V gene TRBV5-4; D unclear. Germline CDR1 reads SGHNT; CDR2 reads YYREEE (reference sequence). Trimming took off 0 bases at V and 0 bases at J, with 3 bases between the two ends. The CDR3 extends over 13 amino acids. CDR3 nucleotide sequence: TGTGCCAGCAGCTTGGATATGAACACTGAAGCTTTCTTT. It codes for CASSLDMNTEAFF.

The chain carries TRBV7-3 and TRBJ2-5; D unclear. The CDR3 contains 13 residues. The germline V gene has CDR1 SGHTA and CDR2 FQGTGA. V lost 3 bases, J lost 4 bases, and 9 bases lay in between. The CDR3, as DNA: TGTGCCAGCAGCTTGTCTCTAGGAGAGACCCAGTACTTC. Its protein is CASSLSLGETQYF.

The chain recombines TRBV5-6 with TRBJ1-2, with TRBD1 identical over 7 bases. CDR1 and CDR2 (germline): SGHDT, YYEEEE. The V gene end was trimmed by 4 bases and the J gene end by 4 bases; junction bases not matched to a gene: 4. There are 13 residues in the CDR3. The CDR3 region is CASSRQGLYGYTF. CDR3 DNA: TGTGCCAGCAGCCGACAGGGACTCTATGGCTACACCTTC.

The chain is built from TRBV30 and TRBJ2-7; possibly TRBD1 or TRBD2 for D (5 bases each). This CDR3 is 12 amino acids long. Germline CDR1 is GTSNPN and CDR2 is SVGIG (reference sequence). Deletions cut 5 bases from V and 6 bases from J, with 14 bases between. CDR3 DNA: TGTGCCTGGGGGGGAGTGAACCGCGAGCAGTACTTC. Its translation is CAWGGVNREQYF.

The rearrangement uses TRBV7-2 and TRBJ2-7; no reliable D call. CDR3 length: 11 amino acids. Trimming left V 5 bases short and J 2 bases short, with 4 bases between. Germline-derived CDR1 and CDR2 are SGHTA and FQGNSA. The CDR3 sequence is CASSATYEQYF. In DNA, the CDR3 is TGTGCCAGCAGCGCTACCTACGAGCAGTACTTC.

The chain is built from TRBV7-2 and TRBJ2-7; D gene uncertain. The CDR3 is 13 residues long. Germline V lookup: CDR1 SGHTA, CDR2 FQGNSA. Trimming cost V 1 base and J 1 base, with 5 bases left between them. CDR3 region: CASSLVASYEQYF. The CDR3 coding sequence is TGTGCCAGCAGCTTAGTAGCATCCTACGAGCAGTACTTC.

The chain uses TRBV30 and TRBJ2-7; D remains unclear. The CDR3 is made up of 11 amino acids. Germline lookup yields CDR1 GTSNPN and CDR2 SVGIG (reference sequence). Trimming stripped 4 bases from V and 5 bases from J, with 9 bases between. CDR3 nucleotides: TGTGCCTGGACAAACAAAAACGAGCAGTACTTC. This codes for CAWTNKNEQYF.

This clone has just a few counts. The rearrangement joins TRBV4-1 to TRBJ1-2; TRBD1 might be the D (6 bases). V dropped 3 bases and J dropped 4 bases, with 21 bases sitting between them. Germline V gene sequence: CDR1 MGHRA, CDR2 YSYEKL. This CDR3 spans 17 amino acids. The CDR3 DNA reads TGCGCCAGCAGCCAGACGACAGGTTTGGGTTGGATCTATGGCTACACCTTC. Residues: CASSQTTGLGWIYGYTF.

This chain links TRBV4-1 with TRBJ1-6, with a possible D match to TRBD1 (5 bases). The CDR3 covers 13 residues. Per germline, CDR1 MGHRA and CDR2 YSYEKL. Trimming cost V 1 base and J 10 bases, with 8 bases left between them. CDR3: CASSQVRDSPLHF. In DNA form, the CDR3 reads TGCGCCAGCAGCCAAGTGCGGGACTCACCCCTCCACTTT.

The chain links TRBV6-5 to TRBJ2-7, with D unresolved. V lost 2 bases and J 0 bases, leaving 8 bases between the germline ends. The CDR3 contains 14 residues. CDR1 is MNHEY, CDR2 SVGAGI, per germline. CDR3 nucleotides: TGTGCCAGCAGTTACAACAGCTACTCCTACGAGCAGTACTTC. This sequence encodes CASSYNSYSYEQYF.

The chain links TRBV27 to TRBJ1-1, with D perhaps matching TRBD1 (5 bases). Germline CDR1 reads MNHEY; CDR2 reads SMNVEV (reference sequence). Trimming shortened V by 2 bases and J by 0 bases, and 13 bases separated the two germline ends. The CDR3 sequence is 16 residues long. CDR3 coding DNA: TGTGCCAGCAGTTTAATAGGTGGACACTTGAACACTGAAGCTTTCTTT. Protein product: CASSLIGGHLNTEAFF.

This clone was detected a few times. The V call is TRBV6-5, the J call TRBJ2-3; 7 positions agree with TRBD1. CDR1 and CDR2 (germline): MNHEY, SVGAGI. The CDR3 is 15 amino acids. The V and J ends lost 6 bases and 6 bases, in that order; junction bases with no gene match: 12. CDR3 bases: TGTGCCAGCAGAGCGACAGGGAAGTGGGTCGATACGCAGTATTTT. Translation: CASRATGKWVDTQYF.

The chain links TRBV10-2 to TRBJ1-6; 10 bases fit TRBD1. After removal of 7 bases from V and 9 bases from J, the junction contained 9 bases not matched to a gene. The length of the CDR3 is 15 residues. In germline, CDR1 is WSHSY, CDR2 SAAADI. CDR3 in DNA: TGCGCCAGCACAGACAGGGGGCGAGTAAGTTCACCCCTCCACTTT. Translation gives CASTDRGRVSSPLHF.

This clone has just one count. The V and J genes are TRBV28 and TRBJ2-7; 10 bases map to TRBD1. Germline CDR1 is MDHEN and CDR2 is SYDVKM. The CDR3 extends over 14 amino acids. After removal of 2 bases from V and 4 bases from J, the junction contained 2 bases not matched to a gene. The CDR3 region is CASSLGDRGYEQYF. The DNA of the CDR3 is TGTGCCAGCAGTTTAGGGGACAGGGGTTACGAGCAGTACTTC.

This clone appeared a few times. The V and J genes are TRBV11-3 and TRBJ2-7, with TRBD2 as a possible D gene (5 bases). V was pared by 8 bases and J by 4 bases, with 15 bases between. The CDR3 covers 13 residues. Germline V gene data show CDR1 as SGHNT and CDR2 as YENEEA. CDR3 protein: CASSRGWTYEQYF. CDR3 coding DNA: TGTGCCAGCTCCCGGGGATGGACTTACGAGCAGTACTTC.

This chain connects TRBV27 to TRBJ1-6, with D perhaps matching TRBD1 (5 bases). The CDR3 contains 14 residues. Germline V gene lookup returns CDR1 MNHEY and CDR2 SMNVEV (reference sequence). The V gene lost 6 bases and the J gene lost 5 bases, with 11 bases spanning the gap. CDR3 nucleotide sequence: TGTGCCAGCAGGCCCTGGGGGGATAATTCACCCCTCCACTTT. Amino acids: CASRPWGDNSPLHF.

As DNA, the CDR3 is TGTGCCAGCAGCAAAAGGCGGGGCAGCCCCCCCTCCTACGAGCAGTACTTC. Protein: CASSKRRGSPPSYEQYF. This chain joins TRBV21-1 and TRBJ2-7; the D call of TRBD2 is as the table states it, not checked on the DNA. TRBV21-1 is noted as a pseudogene. The CDR3 is 17 amino acids.

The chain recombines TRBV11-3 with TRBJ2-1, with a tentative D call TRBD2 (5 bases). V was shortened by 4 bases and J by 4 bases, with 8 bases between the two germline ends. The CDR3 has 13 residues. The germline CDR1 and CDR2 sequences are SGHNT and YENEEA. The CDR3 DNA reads TGTGCCAGCAGCTCGACTATATACAATGAGCAGTTCTTC. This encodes CASSSTIYNEQFF.